This T cell receptor beta chain stems from a study of blood T cell repertoires in COVID-19. Across the study: Acute and convalescent COVID-19 samples came from the United States, Italy and Spain. The cDNA or gDNA used as material had been derived from T cells, B-cell-depleted T cells, or PBMCs.

In the original workflow: Estimated nucleated cell counts came from reference gene primer amplification. The repertoire was sequenced with immunoSEQ multiplex PCR; TCRdb's copy has only in-frame clones and lacks some. D and trimming come from the DNA, and the V and J calls and clone size come from that table. This table holds roughly 64,000 clones, around four fifths found once. The CDR3 runs to 13 residues. The V end was cut by 5 bases, the J end by 1 base, with 8 bases between. Looked up from germline, CDR1 is KGHSH and CDR2 is LQKENI. Followed longitudinally, the Seattle patients had been enrolled during active infection.

The sequence was obtained from a man between 60 and 70 years old with COVID-19, enrolled during active disease. The chain carries TRBV18 and TRBJ1-2, with D perhaps TRBD1 (5 bases). Sequenced input: peripheral blood. CDR3: CASSADSNYGYTF. CDR3 nucleotides: TGTGCCAGCTCAGCAGACAGTAACTATGGCTACACCTTC.